This T cell receptor (beta chain) is drawn from a study of blood T cell repertoires in COVID-19. Method: immunoSEQ multiplex PCR; TCRdb's copy keeps in-frame clones and lacks some. The sample lists 100,000 to 150,000 clones; about 85% were seen once. V lost 4 bases and J lost 4; bases outside the gene matches: 4. From germline, CDR1 is SNHLY and CDR2 FYNNEI. The CDR3 length is 14 residues. This TCR derives from a man in his sixties with acute or convalescent COVID-19. The V call is TRBV2, the J call TRBJ2-7, with 10 bases that match TRBD2. The sequencing input was peripheral blood. In DNA form, the CDR3 reads TGTGCCAGCAGTGGGGTAGCGGGAGGTTACGAGCAGTACTTC. Translating it yields CASSGVAGGYEQYF.